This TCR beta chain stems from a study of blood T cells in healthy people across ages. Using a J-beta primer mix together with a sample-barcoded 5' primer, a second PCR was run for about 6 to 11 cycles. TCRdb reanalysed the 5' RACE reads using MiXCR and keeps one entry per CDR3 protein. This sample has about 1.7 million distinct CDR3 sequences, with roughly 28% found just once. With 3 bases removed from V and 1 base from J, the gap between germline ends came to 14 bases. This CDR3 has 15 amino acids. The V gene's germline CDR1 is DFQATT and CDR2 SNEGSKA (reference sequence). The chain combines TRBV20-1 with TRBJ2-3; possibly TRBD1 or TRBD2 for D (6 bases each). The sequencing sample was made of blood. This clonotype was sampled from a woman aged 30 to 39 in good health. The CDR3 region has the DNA TGCAGTGCTAGGGAGGGGGGAGAGGGCACAGATACGCAGTATTTT. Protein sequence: CSAREGGEGTDTQYF.